This T cell receptor (beta chain) appears in the sequencing data of a study of cytotoxic CD8 clonotypes in ibrutinib-treated CLL. Across the whole study: Overall, roughly 25 responses were partial and 2 complete; following median approximately 65 months, about 15 patients stayed remitted and about twelve progressed. Study findings and constraints: For progressing versus sustained-remission patients, sampling times were not the same. Clonality rose at ibrutinib response and fell back toward baseline at progression.

In the case of this clone: Its target is not known.

T cells were sequenced at a targeted depth of 1 in 200,000 to 1 in 1 million. Libraries were prepared by immunoSEQ multiplex PCR; TCRdb keeps only in-frame clonotypes and omits some of them. This sample has tens of thousands of clones, with 50% to 60% found just once. V was shortened by 6 bases and J by 0 bases, with 10 bases between the two germline ends. This CDR3 contains 14 residues. The germline V gene encodes CDR1 MNHEY and CDR2 SVGAGI. The chain has TRBV6-5 and TRBJ2-3; tentatively, D is TRBD2 (5 bases). The source was PBMCs, collected at disease progression, from a patient treated with ibrutinib. This sequence originates from a human donor with chronic lymphocytic leukemia. The CDR3, as DNA: TGTGCCAGCAGGGAGGTGGGTAGCACAGATACGCAGTATTTT. This translates into CASREVGSTDTQYF.